This record concerns one TCR beta chain sequence. The antigen is undetermined. Generated by immunoSEQ multiplex PCR, the TCRdb table keeps only in-frame clones and is missing some. The sample lists approximately 47,000 clones; around 87% were seen once. With 6 bases clipped from V and 0 bases from J, the junction kept 4 bases outside the gene matches. Germline assignment: CDR1 MNHNY and CDR2 SVGAGI (reference sequence). This CDR3 region has 14 residues. The data originate from a study of OX40 agonist ivuxolimab in advanced cancers. Study-wide findings and caveats: It was also the case that some nonresponders had low normalized T-cell clonal expansion. In the 0.1 to 3.0 mg/kg range, CD4+ and CD8+ blood T cells had expanded clonally by week 6. Partial responders at 0.1-3.0 mg/kg had among the lowest clonal expansion.

The starting material was CD4+ or CD8+ T cells sorted from blood, obtained in a trial of the OX40 agonist ivuxolimab. The chain employs TRBV6-6 and TRBJ1-1; 7 nucleotides line up with TRBD1. This sequence originates from an adult with an advanced solid tumor such as melanoma, head and neck, liver or kidney cancer. The CDR3: CASSATGMNTEAFF. CDR3 DNA sequence: TGTGCCAGCAGCGCGACAGGGATGAACACTGAAGCTTTCTTT.